The source of this TCR beta chain is a study of cytomegalovirus exposure and HLA in healthy donors. It was with 60 Vbeta and 13 Jbeta primers that the PCR ran. Sequenced by immunoSEQ multiplex PCR; TCRdb stores in-frame clones only, minus some. Of 100,000 to 150,000 clones in the sample, 75% to 80% were seen once. Notes on the study in general: Reports state that TCR beta sequences accurately predicted most subjects' HLA-A and HLA-B alleles.

V gave up 4 bases and J gave up 3 bases, with 6 bases separating them. This CDR3 contains 13 residues. Germline V lookup: CDR1 SNHLY, CDR2 FYNNEI. Notes on this clone: Its target is unknown.

This chain connects TRBV2 to TRBJ2-2; tentative D call: TRBD1 (6 bases). Material for sequencing was PBMCs. The source of this sequence is a woman between 55 and 75 years old in good health and CMV-seronegative. The CDR3 DNA reads TGTGCCAGCAGTGGGACAGACACCGGGGAGCTGTTTTTT. It translates to CASSGTDTGELFF.